The clone carrying this TCR beta chain was observed a few times. The data belong to a study of response to subunit inactivated influenza vaccine. V was trimmed by 0 bases and J by 5 bases, leaving 14 bases between them. Germline values: CDR1 MGHRA, CDR2 YSYEKL. The CDR3 totals 15 residues. TCRdb re-analysed the RT-PCR reads in MiXCR, keeping a single row per CDR3 protein. This table holds 610,000 or so distinct CDR3 sequences, 13% to 15% found once. Material: PBMCs from blood, obtained 11 to 12 days after vaccination. The V call is TRBV4-1, the J call TRBJ2-7, with a weak D call TRBD1 (6 bases). The clonotype comes from a man over 45 who received an inactivated influenza vaccine. This CDR3 is CASSQEQGAWDEQYF. The CDR3 DNA sequence: TGCGCCAGCAGCCAAGAACAGGGTGCGTGGGACGAGCAGTACTTC.